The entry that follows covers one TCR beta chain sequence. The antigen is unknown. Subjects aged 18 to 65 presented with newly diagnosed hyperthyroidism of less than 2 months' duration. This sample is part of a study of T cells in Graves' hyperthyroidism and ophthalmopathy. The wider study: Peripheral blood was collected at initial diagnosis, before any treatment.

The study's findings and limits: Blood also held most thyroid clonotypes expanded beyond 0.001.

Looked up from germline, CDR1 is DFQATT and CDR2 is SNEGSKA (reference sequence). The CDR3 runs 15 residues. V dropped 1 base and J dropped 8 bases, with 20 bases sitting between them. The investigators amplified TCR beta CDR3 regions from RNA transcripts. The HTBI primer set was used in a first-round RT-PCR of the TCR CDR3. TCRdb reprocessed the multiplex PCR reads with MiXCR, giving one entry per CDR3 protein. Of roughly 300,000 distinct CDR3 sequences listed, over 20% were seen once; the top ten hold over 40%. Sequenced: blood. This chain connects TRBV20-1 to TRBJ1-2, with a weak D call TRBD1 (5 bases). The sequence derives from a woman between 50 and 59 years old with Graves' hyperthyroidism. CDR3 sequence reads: CSARGSNLGERGYTF. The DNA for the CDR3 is TGCAGTGCTAGAGGGTCGAATTTGGGGGAGAGAGGCTACACCTTC.